The entry below describes one T cell receptor beta chain. This CDR3 contains 16 residues. The V gene's germline CDR1 is SGHTA and CDR2 FQGNSA. Unmatched junction bases numbered 9, after V lost 0 bases and J lost 5 bases. This specimen belongs to a study of cytomegalovirus exposure and HLA in healthy donors. PCR employed 60 Vbeta and 13 Jbeta primers. Profiling relied on immunoSEQ multiplex PCR, and the TCRdb table lists in-frame clones only, not all of them. The profile covers 200,000 to 250,000 clones, with 85% to 90% appearing a single time and about 1% taken by the ten largest. The TCR sequence derives from a young woman in good health and CMV-seronegative. The sequencing input was PBMCs. The rearrangement links TRBV7-2 to TRBJ1-2; the match to TRBD1 covers 7 bases. CDR3 bases: TGTGCCAGCAGCTTAGCCCCCGGGACAGTCATTTATGGCTACACCTTC. Translation gives CASSLAPGTVIYGYTF. Full variable domain (missing parts from reference TRBV7-2 and TRBJ1-2): GAGVSQSPSNKVTEKGKDVELRCDPISGHTALYWYRQSLGQGLEFLIYFQGNSAPDKSGLPSDRFSAERTGGSVSTLTIQRTQQEDSAVYLCASSLAPGTVIYGYTFGSGTRLTVV.